This T cell receptor beta chain is from a study of cytomegalovirus exposure and HLA in healthy donors. This clone was counted a few times. The germline gives CDR1 SGHNT, CDR2 YYREEE (reference sequence). This CDR3 has 13 amino acids. V lost 3 bases, J lost 4 bases, and 8 bases lay in between. The donors were in the approximately 110-subject validation cohort; that cohort was separate from the roughly 700-subject first cohort. Here immunoSEQ multiplex PCR was the method, and the copy in TCRdb shows in-frame clones only, minus some. In the table there are fewer than 300,000 clones, more than 75% of which are singletons.

The chain recombines TRBV5-4 with TRBJ1-3; D is unclear. The sequence came from a woman aged 18-35 years in good health and CMV-seronegative. Sequences were obtained from PBMCs. CDR3 protein: CASSYWEGNTIYF. The CDR3 DNA reads TGTGCCAGCAGCTATTGGGAGGGAAACACCATATATTTT.